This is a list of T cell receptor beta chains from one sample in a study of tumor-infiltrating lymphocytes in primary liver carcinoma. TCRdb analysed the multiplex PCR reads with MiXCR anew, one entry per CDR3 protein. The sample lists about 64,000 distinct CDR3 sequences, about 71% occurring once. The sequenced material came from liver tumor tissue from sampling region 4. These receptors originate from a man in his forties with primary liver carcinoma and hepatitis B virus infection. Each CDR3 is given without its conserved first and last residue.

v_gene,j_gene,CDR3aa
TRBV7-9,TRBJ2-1,ASSEDGRSYNEQF
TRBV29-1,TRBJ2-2,SVERQGRDGELF
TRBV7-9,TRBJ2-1,ASLAGRAFGPQDEQF
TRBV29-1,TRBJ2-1,SSTGTQGSYNEQF
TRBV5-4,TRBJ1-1,ASSLGRPGDALAF
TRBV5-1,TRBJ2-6,ASSAGQSGANFLT
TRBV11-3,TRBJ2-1,ASSLGLTSASYNEQF
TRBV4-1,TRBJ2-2,AFSQDCGGAWYTGELF
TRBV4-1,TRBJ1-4,AGSQDRGRGGEKPF
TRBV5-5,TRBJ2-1,ASSLDFPPYNEQF
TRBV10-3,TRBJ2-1,VTLYSPPGSNNEQF
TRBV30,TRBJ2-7,AWSLPGLAGRYKQY
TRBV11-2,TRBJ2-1,VSIRGGSSEQF
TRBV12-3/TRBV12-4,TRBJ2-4,ARSLVRNDKNTQY
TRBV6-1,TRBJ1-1,ARGEGEGQGANTEAF
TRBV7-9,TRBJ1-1,ASSLGTGTEAF
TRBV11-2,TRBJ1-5,ANCLDSGQPQH
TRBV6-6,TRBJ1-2,ATHFGSYGYT
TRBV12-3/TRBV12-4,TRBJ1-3,ASRSTRDGNTVY
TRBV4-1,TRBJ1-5,ASSQDHGGDQLQH
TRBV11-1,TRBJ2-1,ASSFKGLLDNEQF
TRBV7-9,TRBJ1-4,ASSPSVRRVDEKLF
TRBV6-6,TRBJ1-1,ASSYRLVSMNTEAF
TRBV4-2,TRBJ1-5,ASSQGTETQPQR
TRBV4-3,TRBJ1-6,VSGSWDRGRNSPLH
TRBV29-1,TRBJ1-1,SIDPSPGAF
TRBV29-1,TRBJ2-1,SPTEAAGEQF
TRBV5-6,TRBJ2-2,ASSWGHTNTGELF
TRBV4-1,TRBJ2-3,ASSQEYQGGPH
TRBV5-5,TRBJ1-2,ASFLYGDRSGYT
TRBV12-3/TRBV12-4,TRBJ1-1,ASCLAVGGSWTEAF
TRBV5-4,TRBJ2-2,ASSPTSASTGELF
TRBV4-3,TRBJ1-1,ANNQGGNTESF
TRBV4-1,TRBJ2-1,TSSQADLVSEQF
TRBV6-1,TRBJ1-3,TSSEVGRFSGNTIY
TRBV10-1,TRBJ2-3,ASSDEDKQHDTEY